This T cell receptor (beta chain) was sequenced in a study of T-cell memory formation after mild COVID-19. Study-wide context: TCR clusters were largely donor specific. Study observations and caveats: Among contracting clones, CD4+ were mainly CM/EM and CD8+ enriched in EMRA. Clones contracting day 15 to 85 were balanced CD4/CD8; later expanders leaned CD4+.

TCR alpha and TCR beta cDNA libraries carrying sample barcodes and UMIs were produced by 5'RACE using constant-segment primers. TCRdb reanalysed the 5' RACE reads using MiXCR and keeps one entry per CDR3 protein. The sample consists of 200,000 to 250,000 distinct CDR3 sequences, about 9.2% of them appearing once. The CDR3 length is 13 residues. Deletions cut 6 bases from V and 6 bases from J, with 13 bases between. In its sample, this clonotype was seen many times. The antigen is not known. This receptor was obtained from a man aged 18-30 years who had mild COVID-19 (a few samples of this study predate the infection). Cell type and time point are not known. The chain links TRBV12-3 or TRBV12-4 to TRBJ2-3; no reliable D call. The sequenced sample was PBMCs or a T cell subset sorted from them (not recorded which). The CDR3 sequence is CASSRPVWDTQYF. The CDR3 DNA sequence: TGTGCCAGCAGCCGACCAGTGTGGGATACGCAGTATTTT.